This T cell receptor (beta chain) was found in a study of T cell repertoires in cytomegalovirus infection. Study findings and constraints: HLA-C-restricted, CMV-specific TCR beta clonotypes were dominant ex vivo.

TCRdb re-derived calls from the reads in MiXCR, one entry per CDR3 protein. The sample lists 200,000 to 300,000 distinct CDR3 sequences, 12% to 15% occurring once. This clonotype was picked up many times. Its matching antigen is unknown. The specimen sequenced was PBMCs. The sequence was collected from a human donor in good health (CMV status not recorded). Some clones in this sample may be carry-over from other donors' samples.

The CDR3 reads CASSFRNGLGTEAFF. DNA for the CDR3: TGTGCCAGCAGTTTTAGAAACGGATTGGGGACTGAAGCTTTCTTT. V usage is TRBV28 and J usage is TRBJ1-1, with D unresolved. CDR3 length: 15 amino acids. V lost 3 bases, J lost 5 bases, and 16 bases lay in between. Germline CDR1 reads MDHEN; CDR2 reads SYDVKM.